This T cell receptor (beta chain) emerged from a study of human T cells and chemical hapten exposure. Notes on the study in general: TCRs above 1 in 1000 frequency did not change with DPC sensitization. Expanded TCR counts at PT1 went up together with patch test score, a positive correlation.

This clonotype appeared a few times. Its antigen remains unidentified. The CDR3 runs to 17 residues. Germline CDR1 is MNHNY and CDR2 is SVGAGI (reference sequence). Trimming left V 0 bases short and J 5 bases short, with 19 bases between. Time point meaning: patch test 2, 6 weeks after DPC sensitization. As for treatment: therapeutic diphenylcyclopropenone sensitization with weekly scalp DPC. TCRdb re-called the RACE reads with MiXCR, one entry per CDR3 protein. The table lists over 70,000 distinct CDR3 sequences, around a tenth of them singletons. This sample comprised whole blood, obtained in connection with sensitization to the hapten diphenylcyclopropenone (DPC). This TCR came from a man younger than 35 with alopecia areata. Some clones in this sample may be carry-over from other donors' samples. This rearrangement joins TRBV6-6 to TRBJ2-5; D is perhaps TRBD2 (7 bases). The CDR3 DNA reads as TGTGCCAGCAGTTACTCGAATCGGGGGGCGATGGGTGAGACCCAGTACTTC. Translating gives CASSYSNRGAMGETQYF.